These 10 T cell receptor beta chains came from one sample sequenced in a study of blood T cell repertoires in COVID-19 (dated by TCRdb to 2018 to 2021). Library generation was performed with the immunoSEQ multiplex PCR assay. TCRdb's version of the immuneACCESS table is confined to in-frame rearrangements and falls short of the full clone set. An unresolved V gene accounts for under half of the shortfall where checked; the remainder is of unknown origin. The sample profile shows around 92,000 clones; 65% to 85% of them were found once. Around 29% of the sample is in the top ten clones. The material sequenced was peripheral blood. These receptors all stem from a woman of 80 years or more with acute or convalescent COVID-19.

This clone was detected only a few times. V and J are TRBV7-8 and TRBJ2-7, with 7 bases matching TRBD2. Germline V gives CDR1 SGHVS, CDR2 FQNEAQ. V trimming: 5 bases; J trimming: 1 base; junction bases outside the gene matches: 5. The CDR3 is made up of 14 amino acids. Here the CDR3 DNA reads TGTGCCAGCAGCCCAAGGACTAGGTCCTACGAGCAGTACTTC. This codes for CASSPRTRSYEQYF.

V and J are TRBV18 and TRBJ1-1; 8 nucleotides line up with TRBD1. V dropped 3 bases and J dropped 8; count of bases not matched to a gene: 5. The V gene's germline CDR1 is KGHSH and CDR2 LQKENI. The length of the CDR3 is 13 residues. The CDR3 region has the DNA TGTGCCAGCTCACCTTGGACAGGGCTCGAAGCTTTCTTT. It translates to CASSPWTGLEAFF.

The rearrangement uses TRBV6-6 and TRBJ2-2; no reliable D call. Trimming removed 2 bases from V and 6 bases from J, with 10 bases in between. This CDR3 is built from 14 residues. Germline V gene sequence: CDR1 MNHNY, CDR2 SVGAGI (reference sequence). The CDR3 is CASSYRQDAGELFF. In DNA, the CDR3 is TGTGCCAGCAGTTACCGCCAGGATGCCGGGGAGCTGTTTTTT.

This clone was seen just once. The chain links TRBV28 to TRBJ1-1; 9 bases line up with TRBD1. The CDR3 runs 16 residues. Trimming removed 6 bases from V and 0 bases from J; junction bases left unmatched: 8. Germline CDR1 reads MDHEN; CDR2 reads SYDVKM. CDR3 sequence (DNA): TGTGCCAGCAGCTCGCCGGGACAGGGACTGAACACTGAAGCTTTCTTT. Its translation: CASSSPGQGLNTEAFF.

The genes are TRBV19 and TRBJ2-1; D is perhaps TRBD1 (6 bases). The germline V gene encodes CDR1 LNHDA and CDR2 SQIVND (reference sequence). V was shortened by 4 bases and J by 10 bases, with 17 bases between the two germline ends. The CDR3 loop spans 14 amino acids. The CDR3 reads CASSTSGTRGEQFF. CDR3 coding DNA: TGTGCCAGTAGTACATCCGGGACCAGGGGAGAGCAGTTCTTC.

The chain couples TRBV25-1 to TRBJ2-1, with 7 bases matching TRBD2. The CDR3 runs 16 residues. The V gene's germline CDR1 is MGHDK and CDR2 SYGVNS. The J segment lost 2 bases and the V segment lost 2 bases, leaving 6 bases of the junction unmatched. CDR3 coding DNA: TGTGCCAGCAGTGAAGCCAGCGGGAAAACCTACAATGAGCAGTTCTTC. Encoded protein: CASSEASGKTYNEQFF. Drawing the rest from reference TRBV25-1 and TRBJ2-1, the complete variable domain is EADIYQTPRYLVIGTGKKITLECSQTMGHDKMYWYQQDPGMELHLIHYSYGVNSTEKGDLSSESTVSRIRTEHFPLTLESARPSHTSQYLCASSEASGKTYNEQFFGPGTRLTVL.

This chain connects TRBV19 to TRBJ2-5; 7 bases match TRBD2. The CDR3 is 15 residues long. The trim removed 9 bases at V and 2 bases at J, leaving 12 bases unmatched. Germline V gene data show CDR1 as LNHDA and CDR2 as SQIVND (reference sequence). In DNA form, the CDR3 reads TGTGCCAGCTCTCGACTAGCCCAAGATCAAGAGACCCAGTACTTC. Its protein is CASSRLAQDQETQYF. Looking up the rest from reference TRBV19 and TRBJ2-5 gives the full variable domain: DGGITQSPKYLFRKEGQNVTLSCEQNLNHDAMYWYRQDPGQGLRLIYYSQIVNDFQKGDIAEGYSVSREKKESFPLTVTSAQKNPTAFYLCASSRLAQDQETQYFGPGTRLLVL.

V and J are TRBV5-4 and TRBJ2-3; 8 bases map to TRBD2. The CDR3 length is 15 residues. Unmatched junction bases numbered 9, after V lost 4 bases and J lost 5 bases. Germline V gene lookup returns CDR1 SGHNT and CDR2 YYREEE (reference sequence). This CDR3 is CASSVSGTSKDTQYF. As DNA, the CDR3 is TGTGCCAGCAGCGTATCCGGGACTAGTAAAGATACGCAGTATTTT.

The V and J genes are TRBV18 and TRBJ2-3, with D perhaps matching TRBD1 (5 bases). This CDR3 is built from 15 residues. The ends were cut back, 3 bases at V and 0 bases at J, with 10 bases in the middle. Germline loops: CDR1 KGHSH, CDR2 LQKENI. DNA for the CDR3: TGTGCCAGCTCACCCAGTCAGGGCAGCACAGATACGCAGTATTTT. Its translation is CASSPSQGSTDTQYF.

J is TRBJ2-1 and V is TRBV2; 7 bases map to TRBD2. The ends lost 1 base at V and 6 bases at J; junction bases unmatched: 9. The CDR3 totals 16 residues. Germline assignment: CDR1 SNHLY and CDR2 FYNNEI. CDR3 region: CASSEGGREFPNEQFF. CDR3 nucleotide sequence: TGTGCCAGCAGTGAAGGAGGGCGGGAGTTCCCCAATGAGCAGTTCTTC.